Detailed here is one T cell receptor (beta chain). The data stem from a study of blood T cell repertoires in COVID-19. The CDR3 is 15 residues long. The germline V and J ends were trimmed by 6 bases and 4 bases, with 13 bases remaining between them. Germline V gene data show CDR1 as LNHDA and CDR2 as SQIVND (reference sequence). Produced via immunoSEQ multiplex PCR; TCRdb's table is partial and in-frame only. Seen here are about 30,000 clones, roughly 90% observed once, and the top ten hold around 40%. V usage is TRBV19 and J usage is TRBJ1-6, with a possible D match to TRBD1 (5 bases). The sequencing input was peripheral blood. The source of this sequence is a man in his 60s with active or convalescent COVID-19. The chain's CDR3 is CASSQGVNYNSPLHF. The CDR3 DNA reads as TGTGCCAGTAGCCAGGGCGTAAATTATAATTCACCCCTCCACTTT.